The clone carrying this T cell receptor beta chain was detected only a few times. Its antigen is unknown. This entry belongs to a study of T-cell memory formation after mild COVID-19. Findings of the study overall: Whether day 37 second-wave clones are SARS-CoV-2-specific was not confirmed.

Trimming at V came to 0 bases and at J to 4 bases, leaving 4 bases not matched to a gene. The CDR3 sequence is 16 residues long. Germline lookup yields CDR1 SGHVS and CDR2 FNYEAQ. cDNA libraries for TCR alpha and TCR beta, carrying sample barcodes and UMIs, came from 5'RACE with constant-segment primers. TCRdb used MiXCR to reprocess the 5' RACE reads, holding one entry per CDR3 protein. The sample shows about 470,000 distinct CDR3 sequences, roughly 25% of them seen only once. This clonotype originated in an adult woman who had mild COVID-19 (a few samples of this study predate the infection). Cell type and time point are not known. J is TRBJ2-1 and V is TRBV7-6; 9 bases agree with TRBD2. The sequencing input was PBMCs or a T cell subset sorted from them (not recorded which). The CDR3 sequence: CASSLALTSGYNEQFF. CDR3 coding DNA: TGTGCCAGCAGCTTAGCGCTGACTAGCGGATACAATGAGCAGTTCTTC.